There are many counts of the clone carrying this T cell receptor (beta chain). Its antigen is currently unknown. Time point given: longitudinal time-point 3. The unsorted libraries had their origin in 2 million PBMCs stored at -80 C. The entry originates in a study of neurological immune-mediated disorders. Findings and caveats of the study: Phylogenetic grouping assigned the repertoires of 18 of 34 multiple sclerosis patients to a single cluster of related CDR3 sequences. This cluster may be a repertoire-level signature. Whereas HTLV-1-associated myelopathy showed the most TCR clonal expansion, multiple sclerosis showed the least, with levels below those of healthy controls.

CDR3 length: 14 amino acids. V was trimmed by 4 bases and J by 1 base, leaving 10 bases between them. Germline values: CDR1 MNHNS, CDR2 SASEGT. 5'RACE generated cDNA with 10-nucleotide random UMIs. MiXCR, applied by TCRdb to the 5' RACE reads, yields one record per CDR3 protein. The sample holds some 89,000 distinct CDR3 sequences, about 4.3% seen once. This receptor was obtained from an older woman with multiple sclerosis. What was sequenced was PBMCs. The V call is TRBV6-1, the J call TRBJ2-5, with D maybe TRBD2 (5 bases). CDR3 DNA sequence: TGTGCCAGCAGTGGTGGACTGGTCCAAGAGACCCAGTACTTC. Its translation is CASSGGLVQETQYF.